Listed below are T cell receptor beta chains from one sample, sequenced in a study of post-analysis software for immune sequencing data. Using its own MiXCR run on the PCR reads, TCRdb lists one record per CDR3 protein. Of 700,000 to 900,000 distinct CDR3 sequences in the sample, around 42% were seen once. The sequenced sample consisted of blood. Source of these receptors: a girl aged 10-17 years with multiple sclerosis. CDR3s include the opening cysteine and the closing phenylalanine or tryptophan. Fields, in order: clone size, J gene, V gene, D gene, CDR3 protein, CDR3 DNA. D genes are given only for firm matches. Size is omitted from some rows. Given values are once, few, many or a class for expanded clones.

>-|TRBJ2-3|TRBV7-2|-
CASSSRGADTQYF
TGTGCCAGCAGTTCCCGGGGCGCAGATACGCAGTATTTT
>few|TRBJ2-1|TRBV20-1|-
CSARTEGIHEQFF
TGCAGTGCTCGCACGGAGGGCATACATGAGCAGTTCTTC
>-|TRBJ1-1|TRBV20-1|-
CSARIPANTEAFF
TGCAGTGCTAGGATCCCGGCCAACACTGAAGCTTTCTTT
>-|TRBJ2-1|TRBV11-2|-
CASNPGRSGNEQFF
TGTGCCAGCAACCCCGGGAGATCGGGGAATGAGCAGTTCTTC
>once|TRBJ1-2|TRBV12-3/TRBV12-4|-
CASSDTGNGYTF
TGTGCCAGCAGTGACACAGGGAACGGCTACACCTTC
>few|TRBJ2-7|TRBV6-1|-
CASRTTGSVIRAYEQYF
TGTGCCAGCAGGACAACAGGGAGTGTGATTCGGGCCTACGAGCAGTACTTC
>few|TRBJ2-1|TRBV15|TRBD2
CATSRREGLSSYNEQFF
TGTGCCACCTCCCGGCGGGAGGGCCTCAGCTCCTACAATGAGCAGTTCTTC
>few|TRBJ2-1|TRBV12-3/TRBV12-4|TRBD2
CASSPRAGGSSYNEQFF
TGTGCCAGCTCCCCTAGAGCGGGAGGGAGCTCCTACAATGAGCAGTTCTTC
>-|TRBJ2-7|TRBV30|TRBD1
CAWSVAGGPYEQYF
TGTGCCTGGAGTGTGGCAGGGGGTCCCTACGAGCAGTACTTC
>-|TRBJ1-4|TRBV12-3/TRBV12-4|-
CASSLARHEKLFF
TGTGCCAGCAGTTTAGCGAGGCATGAAAAACTGTTTTTT
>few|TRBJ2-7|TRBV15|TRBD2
CATSKSLREGDEQYF
TGTGCCACCAGCAAATCCCTGCGGGAGGGGGACGAGCAGTACTTC
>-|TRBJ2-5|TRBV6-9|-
CASSSLRDRIVKTQYF
TGTGCCAGCAGTTCCCTCCGGGACCGAATAGTAAAGACCCAGTACTTC
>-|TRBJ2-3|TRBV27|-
CASSLLLGHTDTQYF
TGTGCCAGCAGTTTACTCTTGGGACACACAGATACGCAGTATTTT
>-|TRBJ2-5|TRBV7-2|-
CASSKNDRKQETQYF
TGTGCCAGCAGCAAGAATGACAGAAAACAAGAGACCCAGTACTTC
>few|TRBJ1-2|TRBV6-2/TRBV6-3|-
CASSYSKAAPGYTF
TGTGCCAGCAGTTACTCGAAGGCAGCCCCGGGCTACACCTTC
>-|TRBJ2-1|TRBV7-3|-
CASGQNGLPDNEQFF
TGTGCCAGCGGCCAAAACGGGCTGCCAGACAATGAGCAGTTCTTC
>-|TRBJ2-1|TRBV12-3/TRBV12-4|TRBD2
CASSFLAGEHEQFF
TGTGCCAGCAGTTTCCTAGCGGGAGAGCATGAGCAGTTCTTC
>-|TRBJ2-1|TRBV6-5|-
CASSETFLSYNEQFF
TGTGCCAGCAGCGAGACATTTCTCTCCTACAATGAGCAGTTCTTC
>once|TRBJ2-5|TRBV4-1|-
CASSQSTGRLETQYF
TGCGCCAGCAGCCAAAGTACAGGGCGGTTGGAGACCCAGTACTTC
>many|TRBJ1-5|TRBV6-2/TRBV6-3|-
CASSYRANQPQHF
TGTGCCAGCAGTTACCGAGCCAATCAGCCCCAGCATTTT
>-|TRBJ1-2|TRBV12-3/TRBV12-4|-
CASSKRVGYGYTF
TGTGCCAGCAGTAAACGAGTGGGCTATGGCTACACCTTC
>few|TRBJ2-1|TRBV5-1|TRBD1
CASSPWDRINEQFF
TGCGCCAGCAGCCCGTGGGACAGAATAAATGAGCAGTTCTTC
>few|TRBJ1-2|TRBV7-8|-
CASSHQTDTKPTIIGYTF
TGTGCCAGCAGCCATCAGACTGACACCAAACCAACTATCATTGGCTACACCTTC
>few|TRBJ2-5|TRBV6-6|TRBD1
CASSSTGKGETQYF
TGTGCCAGCAGCTCGACAGGGAAGGGAGAGACCCAGTACTTC
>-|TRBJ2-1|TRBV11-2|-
CASSSLRHTGSYNEQFF
TGTGCCAGCAGCTCTTTGAGACACACAGGCTCCTACAATGAGCAGTTCTTC
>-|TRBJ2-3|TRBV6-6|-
CASSRKVAFREGTQYF
TGTGCCAGCAGTCGCAAGGTAGCCTTCAGGGAAGGTACGCAGTATTTT
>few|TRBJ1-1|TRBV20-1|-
CSASSYTEAFF
TGCAGTGCTAGTTCCTACACTGAAGCTTTCTTT
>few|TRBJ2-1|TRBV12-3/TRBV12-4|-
CASSQGGPYNEQFF
TGTGCCAGCAGCCAGGGGGGCCCCTACAATGAGCAGTTCTTC
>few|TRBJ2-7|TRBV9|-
CASSVGGTTYSEQYF
TGTGCCAGCAGCGTAGGAGGGACCACGTATAGCGAGCAGTACTTC
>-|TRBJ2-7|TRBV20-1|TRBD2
CSALGLAGDFEQYF
TGCAGTGCTCTTGGGCTAGCGGGAGATTTCGAGCAGTACTTC
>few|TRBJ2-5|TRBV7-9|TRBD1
CASSRTGVQETQYF
TGTGCCAGCAGCCGGACAGGAGTTCAAGAGACCCAGTACTTC
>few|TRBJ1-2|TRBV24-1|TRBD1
CATSESGQIYGYTF
TGTGCCACCAGTGAATCGGGACAGATCTATGGCTACACCTTC
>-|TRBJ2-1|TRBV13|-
CASSSTGTSPYNEQFF
TGTGCCAGCAGCTCGACCGGGACAAGCCCCTACAATGAGCAGTTCTTC
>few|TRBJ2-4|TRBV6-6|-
CASSYGLAKNIQYF
TGTGCCAGCAGTTACGGGCTAGCCAAAAACATTCAGTACTTC
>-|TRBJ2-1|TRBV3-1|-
CASSKDGTSYNEQFF
TGTGCCAGCAGCAAGGACGGGACTTCCTACAATGAGCAGTTCTTC